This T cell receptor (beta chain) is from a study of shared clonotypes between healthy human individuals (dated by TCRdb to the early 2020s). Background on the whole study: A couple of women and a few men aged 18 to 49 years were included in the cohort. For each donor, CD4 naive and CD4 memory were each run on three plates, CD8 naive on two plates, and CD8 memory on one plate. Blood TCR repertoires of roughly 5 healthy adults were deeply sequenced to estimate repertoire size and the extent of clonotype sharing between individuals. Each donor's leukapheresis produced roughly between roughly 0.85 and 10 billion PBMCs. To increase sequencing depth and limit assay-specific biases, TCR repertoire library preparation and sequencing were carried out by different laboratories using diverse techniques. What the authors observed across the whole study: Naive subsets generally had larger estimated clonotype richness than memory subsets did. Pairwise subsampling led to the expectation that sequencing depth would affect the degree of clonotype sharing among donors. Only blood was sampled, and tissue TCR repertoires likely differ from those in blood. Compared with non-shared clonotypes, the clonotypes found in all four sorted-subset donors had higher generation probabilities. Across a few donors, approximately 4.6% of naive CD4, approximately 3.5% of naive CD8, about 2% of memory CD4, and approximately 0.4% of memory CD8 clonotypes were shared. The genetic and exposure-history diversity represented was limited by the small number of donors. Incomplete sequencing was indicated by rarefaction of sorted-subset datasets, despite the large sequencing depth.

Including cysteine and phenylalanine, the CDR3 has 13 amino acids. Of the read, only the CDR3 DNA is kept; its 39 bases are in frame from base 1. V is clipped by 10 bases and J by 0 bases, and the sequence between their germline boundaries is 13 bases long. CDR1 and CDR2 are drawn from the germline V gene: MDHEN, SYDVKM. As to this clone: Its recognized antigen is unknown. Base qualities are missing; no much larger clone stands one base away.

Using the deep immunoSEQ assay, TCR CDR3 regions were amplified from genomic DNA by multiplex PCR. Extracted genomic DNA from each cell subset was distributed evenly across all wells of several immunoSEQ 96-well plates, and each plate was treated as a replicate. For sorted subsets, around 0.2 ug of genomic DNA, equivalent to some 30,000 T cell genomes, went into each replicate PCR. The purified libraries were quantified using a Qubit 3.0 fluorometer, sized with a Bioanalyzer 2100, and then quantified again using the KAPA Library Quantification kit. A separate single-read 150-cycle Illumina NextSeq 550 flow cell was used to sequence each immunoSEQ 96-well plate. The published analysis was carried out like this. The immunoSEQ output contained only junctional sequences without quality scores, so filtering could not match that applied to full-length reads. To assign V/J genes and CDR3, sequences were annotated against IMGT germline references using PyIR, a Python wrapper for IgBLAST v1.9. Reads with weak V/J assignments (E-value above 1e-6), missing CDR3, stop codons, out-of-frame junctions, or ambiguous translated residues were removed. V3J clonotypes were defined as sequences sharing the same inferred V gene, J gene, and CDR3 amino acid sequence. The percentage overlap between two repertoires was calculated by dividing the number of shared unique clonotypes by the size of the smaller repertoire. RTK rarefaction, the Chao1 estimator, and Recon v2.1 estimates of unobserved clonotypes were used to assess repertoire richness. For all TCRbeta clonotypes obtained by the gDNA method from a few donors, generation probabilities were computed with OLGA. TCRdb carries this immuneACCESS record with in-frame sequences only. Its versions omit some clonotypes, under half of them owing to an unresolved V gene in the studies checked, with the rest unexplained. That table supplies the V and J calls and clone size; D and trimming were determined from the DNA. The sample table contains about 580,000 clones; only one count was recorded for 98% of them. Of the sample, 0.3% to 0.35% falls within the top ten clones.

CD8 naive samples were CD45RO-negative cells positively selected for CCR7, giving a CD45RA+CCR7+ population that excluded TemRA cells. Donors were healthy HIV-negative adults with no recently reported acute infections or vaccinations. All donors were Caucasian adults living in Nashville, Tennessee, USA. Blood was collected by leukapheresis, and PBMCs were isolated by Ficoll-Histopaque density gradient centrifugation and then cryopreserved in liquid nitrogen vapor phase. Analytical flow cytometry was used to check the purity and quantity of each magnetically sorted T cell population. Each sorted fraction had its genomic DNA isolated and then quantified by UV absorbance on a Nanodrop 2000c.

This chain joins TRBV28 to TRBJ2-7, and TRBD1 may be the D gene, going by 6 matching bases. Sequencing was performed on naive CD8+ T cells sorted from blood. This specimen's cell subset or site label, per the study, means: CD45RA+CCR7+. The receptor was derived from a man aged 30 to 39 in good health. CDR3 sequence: CATIRDNSYEQYF. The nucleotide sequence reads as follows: TGTGCCACCATCCGGGACAACTCCTACGAGCAGTACTTC. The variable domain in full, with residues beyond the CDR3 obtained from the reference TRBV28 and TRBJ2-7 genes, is DVKVTQSSRYLVKRTGEKVFLECVQDMDHENMFWYRQDPGLGLRLIYFSYDVKMKEKGDIPEGYSVSREKKERFSLILESASTNQTSMYLCATIRDNSYEQYFGPGTRLTVT.